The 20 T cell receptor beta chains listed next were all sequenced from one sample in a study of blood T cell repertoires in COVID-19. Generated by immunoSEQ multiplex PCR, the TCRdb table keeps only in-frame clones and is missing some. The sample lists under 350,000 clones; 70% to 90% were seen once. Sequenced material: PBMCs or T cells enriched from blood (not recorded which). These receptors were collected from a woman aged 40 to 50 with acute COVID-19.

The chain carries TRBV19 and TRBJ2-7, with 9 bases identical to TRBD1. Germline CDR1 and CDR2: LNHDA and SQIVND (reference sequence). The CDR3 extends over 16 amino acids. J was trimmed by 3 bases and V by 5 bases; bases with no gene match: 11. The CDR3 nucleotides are TGTGCCAGTAGTTCGACCCCGGGACAGGGTGGCTACGAGCAGTACTTC. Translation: CASSSTPGQGGYEQYF. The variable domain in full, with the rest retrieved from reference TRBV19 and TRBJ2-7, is DGGITQSPKYLFRKEGQNVTLSCEQNLNHDAMYWYRQDPGQGLRLIYYSQIVNDFQKGDIAEGYSVSREKKESFPLTVTSAQKNPTAFYLCASSSTPGQGGYEQYFGPGTRLTVT.

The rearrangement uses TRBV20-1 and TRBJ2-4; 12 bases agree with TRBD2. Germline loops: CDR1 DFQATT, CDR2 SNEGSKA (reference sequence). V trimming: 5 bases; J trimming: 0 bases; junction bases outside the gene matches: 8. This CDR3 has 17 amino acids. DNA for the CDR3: TGCAGTGCTGGTGGACTAGCGGGGACTCCAGCCAAAAACATTCAGTACTTC. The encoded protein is CSAGGLAGTPAKNIQYF.

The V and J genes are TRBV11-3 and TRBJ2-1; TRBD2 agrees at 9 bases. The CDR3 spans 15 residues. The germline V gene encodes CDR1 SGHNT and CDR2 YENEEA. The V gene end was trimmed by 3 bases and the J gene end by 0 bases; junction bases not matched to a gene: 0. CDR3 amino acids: CASSFSGSSYNEQFF. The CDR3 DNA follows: TGTGCCAGCAGCTTTAGCGGGAGCTCCTACAATGAGCAGTTCTTC.

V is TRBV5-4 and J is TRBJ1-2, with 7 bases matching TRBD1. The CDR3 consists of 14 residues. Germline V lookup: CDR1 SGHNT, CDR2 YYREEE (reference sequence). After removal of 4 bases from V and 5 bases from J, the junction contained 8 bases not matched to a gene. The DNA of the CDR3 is TGTGCCAGCAGCGGAGGGGGCCTTGGGTATGGCTACACCTTC. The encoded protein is CASSGGGLGYGYTF.

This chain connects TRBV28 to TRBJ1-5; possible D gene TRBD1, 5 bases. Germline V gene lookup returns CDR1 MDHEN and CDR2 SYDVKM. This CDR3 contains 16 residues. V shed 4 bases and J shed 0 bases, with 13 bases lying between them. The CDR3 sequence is CASSSTGSYSNQPQHF. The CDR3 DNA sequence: TGTGCCAGCAGTTCTACAGGAAGTTATAGCAATCAGCCCCAGCATTTT.

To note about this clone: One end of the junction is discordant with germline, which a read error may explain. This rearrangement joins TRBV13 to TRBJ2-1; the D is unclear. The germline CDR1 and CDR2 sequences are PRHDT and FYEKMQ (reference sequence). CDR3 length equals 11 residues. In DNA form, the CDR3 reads TGTGCCAGCAGCTCCTTCAATGAGCAGTTCTTC. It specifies CASSSFNEQFF. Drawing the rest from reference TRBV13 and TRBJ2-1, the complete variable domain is AAGVIQSPRHLIKEKRETATLKCYPIPRHDTVYWYQQGPGQDPQFLISFYEKMQSDKGSIPDRFSAQQFSDYHSELNMSSLELGDSALYFCASSSFNEQFFGPGTRLTVL.

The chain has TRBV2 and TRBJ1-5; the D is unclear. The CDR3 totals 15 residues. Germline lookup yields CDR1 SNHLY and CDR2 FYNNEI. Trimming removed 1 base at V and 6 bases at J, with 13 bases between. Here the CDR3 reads CASSEGEDGAQPQHF. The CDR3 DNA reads TGTGCCAGCAGTGAAGGGGAGGATGGTGCTCAGCCCCAGCATTTT.

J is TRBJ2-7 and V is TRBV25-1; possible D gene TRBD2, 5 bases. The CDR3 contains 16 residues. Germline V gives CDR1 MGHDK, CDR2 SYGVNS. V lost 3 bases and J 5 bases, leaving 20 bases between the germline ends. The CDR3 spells CASSEGRLTGLDEQYF. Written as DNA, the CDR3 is TGTGCCAGCAGTGAGGGTCGGTTGACGGGATTGGACGAGCAGTACTTC.

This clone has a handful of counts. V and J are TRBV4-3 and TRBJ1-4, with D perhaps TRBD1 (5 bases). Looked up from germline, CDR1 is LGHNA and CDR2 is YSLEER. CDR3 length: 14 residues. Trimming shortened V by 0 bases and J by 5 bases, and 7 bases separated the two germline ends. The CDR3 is CASSQEGGNEKLFF. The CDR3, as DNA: TGCGCCAGCAGCCAAGAGGGGGGAAATGAAAAACTGTTTTTT.

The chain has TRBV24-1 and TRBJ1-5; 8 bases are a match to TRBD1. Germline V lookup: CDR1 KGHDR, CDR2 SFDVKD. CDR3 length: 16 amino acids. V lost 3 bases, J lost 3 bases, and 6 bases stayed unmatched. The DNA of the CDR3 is TGTGCCACCAGTGATGCCGGGACAGGCTACAATCAGCCCCAGCATTTT. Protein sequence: CATSDAGTGYNQPQHF.

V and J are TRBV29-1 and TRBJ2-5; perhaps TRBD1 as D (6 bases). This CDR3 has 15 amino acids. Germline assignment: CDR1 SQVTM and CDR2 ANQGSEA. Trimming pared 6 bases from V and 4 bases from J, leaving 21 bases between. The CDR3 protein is CSVATGQGIVETQYF. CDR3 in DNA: TGCAGCGTAGCTACCGGTCAGGGGATCGTAGAGACCCAGTACTTC. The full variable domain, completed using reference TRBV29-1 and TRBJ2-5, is SAVISQKPSRDICQRGTSLTIQCQVDSQVTMMFWYRQQPGQSLTLIATANQGSEATYESGFVIDKFPISRPNLTFSTLTVSNMSPEDSSIYLCSVATGQGIVETQYFGPGTRLLVL.

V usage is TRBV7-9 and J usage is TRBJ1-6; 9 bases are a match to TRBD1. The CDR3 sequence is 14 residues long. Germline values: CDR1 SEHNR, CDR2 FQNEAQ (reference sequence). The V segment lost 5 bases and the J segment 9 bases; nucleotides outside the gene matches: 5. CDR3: CASSREQGASPLHF. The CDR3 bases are TGTGCCAGCAGCCGGGAACAGGGGGCTTCACCCCTCCACTTT.

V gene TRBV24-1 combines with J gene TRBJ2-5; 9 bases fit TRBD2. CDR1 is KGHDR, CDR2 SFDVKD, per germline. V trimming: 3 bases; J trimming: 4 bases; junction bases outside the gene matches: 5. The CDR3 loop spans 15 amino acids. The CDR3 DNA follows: TGTGCCACCAGTGATCCGGGACTAGCCTTAGAGACCCAGTACTTC. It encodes CATSDPGLALETQYF.

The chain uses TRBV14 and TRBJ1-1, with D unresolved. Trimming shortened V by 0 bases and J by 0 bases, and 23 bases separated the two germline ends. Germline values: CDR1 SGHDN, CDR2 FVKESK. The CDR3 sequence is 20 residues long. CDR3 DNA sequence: TGTGCCAGCAGCCAAGATACGGCGGCGGGTCGGGCGGGTTTGAACACTGAAGCTTTCTTT. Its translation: CASSQDTAAGRAGLNTEAFF. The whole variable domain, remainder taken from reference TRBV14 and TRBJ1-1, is EAGVTQFPSHSVIEKGQTVTLRCDPISGHDNLYWYRRVMGKEIKFLLHFVKESKQDESGMPNNRFLAERTGGTYSTLKVQPAELEDSGVYFCASSQDTAAGRAGLNTEAFFGQGTRLTVV.

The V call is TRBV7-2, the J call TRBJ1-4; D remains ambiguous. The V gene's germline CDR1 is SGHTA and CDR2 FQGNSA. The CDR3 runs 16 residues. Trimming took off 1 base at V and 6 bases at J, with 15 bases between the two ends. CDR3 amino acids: CASSLVGVSLYEKLFF. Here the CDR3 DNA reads TGTGCCAGCAGCTTAGTAGGAGTAAGCTTGTATGAAAAACTGTTTTTT.

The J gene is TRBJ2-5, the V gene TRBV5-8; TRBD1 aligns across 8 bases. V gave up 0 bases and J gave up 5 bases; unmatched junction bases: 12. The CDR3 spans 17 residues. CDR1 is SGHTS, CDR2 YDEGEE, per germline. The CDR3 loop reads CASSLGSLQGGGETQYF. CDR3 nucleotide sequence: TGTGCCAGCAGCTTGGGGTCGTTACAGGGGGGAGGCGAGACCCAGTACTTC.

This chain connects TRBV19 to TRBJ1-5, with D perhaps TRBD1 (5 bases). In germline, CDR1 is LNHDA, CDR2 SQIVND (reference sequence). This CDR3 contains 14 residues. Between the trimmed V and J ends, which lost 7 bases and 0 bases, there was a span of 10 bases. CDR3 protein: CASIQVYSNQPQHF. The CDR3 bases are TGTGCCAGTATACAGGTTTATAGCAATCAGCCCCAGCATTTT.

CDR3 sequence: CASSRTPQETQYF. In nucleotides, the CDR3 is TGTGCCAGCAGCCGGACTCCCCAAGAGACCCAGTACTTC. The rearrangement links TRBV7-3 to TRBJ2-5, with D possibly matching TRBD2 (5 bases). Germline CDR1 is SGHTA and CDR2 is FQGTGA. The V end was cut by 5 bases, the J end by 1 base, with 8 bases between. The CDR3 is 13 residues long.

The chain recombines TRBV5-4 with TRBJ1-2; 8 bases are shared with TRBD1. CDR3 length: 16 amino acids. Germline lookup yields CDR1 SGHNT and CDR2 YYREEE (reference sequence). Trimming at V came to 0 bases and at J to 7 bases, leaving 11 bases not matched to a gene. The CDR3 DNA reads TGTGCCAGCAGCTTGGGGTCAACAGGGGGAGGAGGTGGCTACACCTTC. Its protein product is CASSLGSTGGGGGYTF. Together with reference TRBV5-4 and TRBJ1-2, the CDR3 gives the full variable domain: ETGVTQSPTHLIKTRGQQVTLRCSSQSGHNTVSWYQQALGQGPQFIFQYYREEENGRGNFPPRFSGLQFPNYSSELNVNALELDDSALYLCASSLGSTGGGGGYTFGSGTRLTVV.

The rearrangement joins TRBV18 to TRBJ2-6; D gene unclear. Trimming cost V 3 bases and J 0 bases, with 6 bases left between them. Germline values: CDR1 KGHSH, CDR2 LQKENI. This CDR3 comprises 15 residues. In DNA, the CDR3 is TGTGCCAGCTCACCTGTCCTCTCTGGGGCCAACGTCCTGACTTTC. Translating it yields CASSPVLSGANVLTF. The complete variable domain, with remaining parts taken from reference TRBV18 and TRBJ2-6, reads NAGVMQNPRHLVRRRGQEARLRCSPMKGHSHVYWYRQLPEEGLKFMVYLQKENIIDESGMPKERFSAEFPKEGPSILRIQQVVRGDSAAYFCASSPVLSGANVLTFGAGSRLTVL.